These 30 T cell receptor beta chains originate from one sample sequenced in a study of blood T cell repertoires in COVID-19. The protocol was immunoSEQ multiplex PCR, while the TCRdb copy is restricted to in-frame clones and leaves out a portion. The sample holds around 230,000 clones, under 90% seen once. Sequences were obtained from PBMCs or T cells enriched from blood (not recorded which). These receptors all come from a woman in her twenties or thirties with acute COVID-19.

The chain joins TRBV2 to TRBJ1-4; the D gene is possibly TRBD1 (6 bases). This CDR3 comprises 14 residues. Germline V gene sequence: CDR1 SNHLY, CDR2 FYNNEI. Trimming left V 7 bases short and J 8 bases short, with 17 bases between. CDR3 sequence: CASMLGGGREKLFF. The CDR3 DNA sequence: TGTGCCAGCATGTTAGGGGGGGGGAGAGAAAAACTGTTTTTT.

This chain links TRBV7-6 with TRBJ2-7, with a possible D match to TRBD1 (6 bases). V was trimmed by 5 bases and J by 5 bases, leaving 28 bases between them. The CDR3 contains 18 residues. CDR1 SGHVS and CDR2 FNYEAQ come from the germline V gene. Here the CDR3 DNA reads TGTGCCAGCAGCGACTCTTACCCCGAGACAGGAACACCCAACGAGCAGTACTTC. As protein: CASSDSYPETGTPNEQYF.

The chain employs TRBV15 and TRBJ1-1, with D possibly TRBD1 on 5 matching bases. The length of the CDR3 is 14 residues. Germline values: CDR1 LNHNV, CDR2 YYDKDF (reference sequence). V lost 0 bases, J lost 6 bases, and 11 bases lay in between. CDR3 region: CATSRDPGGAEAFF. Written as DNA, the CDR3 is TGTGCCACCAGCAGAGATCCTGGAGGGGCTGAAGCTTTCTTT.

This clone is a singleton in its sample. This sequence joins TRBV25-1 and TRBJ2-7; D gene unclear. The V gene's germline CDR1 is MGHDK and CDR2 SYGVNS. This CDR3 comprises 11 residues. Trimming took off 11 bases at V and 1 base at J, with 9 bases between the two ends. The CDR3 DNA is TGTGCCTCAGGCACTTCCTACGAGCAGTACTTC. Protein: CASGTSYEQYF.

Points on this clone: This same CDR3 is encoded by further DNA sequences in the sample. The chain employs TRBV10-3 and TRBJ2-5, with 9 positions matching TRBD2. V was pared by 4 bases and J by 1 base, with 4 bases of the junction left unmatched. The germline V gene encodes CDR1 ENHRY and CDR2 SYGVKD. CDR3 length equals 15 residues. The CDR3 DNA is TGTGCCATCAGTGTTCGAGCGGGGGGCCAAGAGACCCAGTACTTC. It translates to CAISVRAGGQETQYF.

This clone was seen a single time. The V and J genes are TRBV5-1 and TRBJ1-4; TRBD1 matches at 10 bases. The junction had 4 bases not matched to a gene; V was cut back by 4 bases and J by 1 base. The CDR3 consists of 16 residues. Germline V gene lookup returns CDR1 SGHRS and CDR2 YFSETQ. This CDR3 is CASSRDRGLTNEKLFF. For the CDR3, the DNA is TGCGCCAGCAGCCGGGACAGGGGATTAACTAATGAAAAACTGTTTTTT.

The chain is built from TRBV3-1 (or the pseudogene TRBV3-2) and TRBJ2-7, with TRBD1 matching over 9 bases. This CDR3 is 14 amino acids long. Germline CDR1 is LGHDT and CDR2 is YNNKEL (reference sequence). The V segment lost 6 bases and the J segment 3 bases; nucleotides outside the gene matches: 6. This chain's CDR3 is CASRRRTGVYEQYF. The DNA of the CDR3 is TGTGCCAGCAGACGTCGGACAGGGGTCTACGAGCAGTACTTC.

CDR3 region: CASSGGTLHGEQYF. The CDR3 region has the DNA TGTGCCAGCAGTGGCGGGACCTTACACGGCGAGCAGTACTTC. The chain carries TRBV27 and TRBJ2-7; D perhaps matches TRBD2 (6 bases). Germline V gene sequence: CDR1 MNHEY, CDR2 SMNVEV (reference sequence). The ends were cut back, 5 bases at V and 6 bases at J, with 17 bases in the middle. CDR3 length: 14 amino acids.

The chain links TRBV7-8 to TRBJ2-1; 8 nucleotides agree with TRBD2. The J segment lost 7 bases and the V segment lost 5 bases, leaving 7 bases of the junction unmatched. Per the germline V gene, CDR1 is SGHVS and CDR2 is FQNEAQ. The CDR3 is made up of 14 amino acids. Written as DNA, the CDR3 is TGTGCCAGCAGCACCGTCGGGGGGGGGAATGAGCAGTTCTTC. Translating gives CASSTVGGGNEQFF.

The rearrangement uses TRBV2 and TRBJ2-2, with D perhaps TRBD1 (6 bases). Germline V lookup: CDR1 SNHLY, CDR2 FYNNEI. V dropped 6 bases and J dropped 0 bases, with 14 bases sitting between them. The CDR3 spans 16 residues. The CDR3 DNA reads TGTGCCAGCAGCGTCGACAGGACCTCGAACACCGGGGAGCTGTTTTTT. It is translated as CASSVDRTSNTGELFF.

The gene calls are TRBV6-2 or TRBV6-3 and TRBJ1-5; D uncertain. This CDR3 has 14 residues. Germline CDR1 reads MNHEY; CDR2 reads SVGEGT. V was cut by 2 bases and J by 6 bases, with 11 bases left in between. CDR3 coding DNA: TGTGCCAGCAGTTACGTCTCCCTTAGTCAGCCCCAGCATTTT. This codes for CASSYVSLSQPQHF.

The CDR3 protein is CASTPRAGAGAEAFF. CDR3 nucleotides: TGTGCCAGCACCCCGCGTGCAGGGGCGGGGGCTGAAGCTTTCTTT. The chain joins TRBV28 to TRBJ1-1, with D possibly being TRBD1 (6 bases). Germline V gives CDR1 MDHEN, CDR2 SYDVKM. This CDR3 is 15 amino acids long. V lost 7 bases, J lost 6 bases, and 21 bases lay in between. Full variable domain (rest looked up from reference TRBV28 and TRBJ1-1): DVKVTQSSRYLVKRTGEKVFLECVQDMDHENMFWYRQDPGLGLRLIYFSYDVKMKEKGDIPEGYSVSREKKERFSLILESASTNQTSMYLCASTPRAGAGAEAFFGQGTRLTVV.

The chain links TRBV14 to TRBJ2-1, with a tentative D call TRBD1 (6 bases). CDR3 length: 16 amino acids. Germline V gene data show CDR1 as SGHDN and CDR2 as FVKESK. Trimming shortened V by 0 bases and J by 5 bases, and 14 bases separated the two germline ends. CDR3 residues: CASSQDRRTANNEQFF. The CDR3 DNA reads as TGTGCCAGCAGCCAAGATAGGAGGACAGCCAACAATGAGCAGTTCTTC.

V and J are TRBV18 and TRBJ1-4; the D gene is possibly TRBD1 (6 bases). This CDR3 is built from 14 residues. Germline V CDR1 and CDR2: KGHSH, LQKENI. V was clipped by 2 bases and J by 7 bases, with 11 bases between them. The CDR3 coding sequence is TGTGCCAGCTCACCAGGGACAAGGCCTGAAAAACTGTTTTTT. Amino acid sequence: CASSPGTRPEKLFF. Full variable domain (remainder filled in from reference TRBV18 and TRBJ1-4): NAGVMQNPRHLVRRRGQEARLRCSPMKGHSHVYWYRQLPEEGLKFMVYLQKENIIDESGMPKERFSAEFPKEGPSILRIQQVVRGDSAAYFCASSPGTRPEKLFFGSGTQLSVL.

This clone has a handful of counts. The chain employs TRBV9 and TRBJ1-1; tentative D call: TRBD1 (5 bases). CDR1 SGDLS and CDR2 YYNGEE come from the germline V gene. Trimming cost V 4 bases and J 1 base, with 11 bases left between them. The CDR3 has 14 amino acids. The CDR3 reads CASSWGATNTEAFF. The CDR3 DNA reads TGTGCCAGCAGCTGGGGCGCGACGAACACTGAAGCTTTCTTT.

CDR3 bases: TGTGCCAGTAGCCAGACAGGGGATAGCAATCAGCCCCAGCATTTT. The encoded protein is CASSQTGDSNQPQHF. V is TRBV19 and J is TRBJ1-5, with 8 bases matching TRBD1. This CDR3 spans 15 amino acids. Germline trimming cut 6 bases from V and 0 bases from J; bases unmatched to any gene: 4. Germline values: CDR1 LNHDA, CDR2 SQIVND (reference sequence).

The rearrangement uses TRBV19 and TRBJ2-5; 7 nucleotides agree with TRBD1. This CDR3 has 14 amino acids. J gave up 4 bases and V 5 bases, and 7 bases lay outside the gene matches. Germline V gene sequence: CDR1 LNHDA, CDR2 SQIVND (reference sequence). The chain's CDR3 is CASSDPTGRETQYF. CDR3 nucleotide sequence: TGTGCCAGTAGTGACCCGACAGGGCGAGAGACCCAGTACTTC.

This rearrangement joins TRBV19 to TRBJ1-6; D ambiguous. Germline lookup yields CDR1 LNHDA and CDR2 SQIVND (reference sequence). This CDR3 is 16 amino acids long. With 1 base removed from V and 1 base from J, the gap between germline ends came to 8 bases. CDR3 in amino acids: CASSIAGKSYNSPLHF. As DNA, the CDR3 is TGTGCCAGTAGTATAGCGGGAAAGTCCTATAATTCACCCCTCCACTTT.

The chain links TRBV6-5 to TRBJ2-1; D is perhaps TRBD2 (6 bases). The CDR3 totals 16 residues. V was cut by 2 bases and J by 2 bases, with 13 bases left in between. Per the germline V gene, CDR1 is MNHEY and CDR2 is SVGAGI. This chain's CDR3 is CASSYTAGTTYNEQFF. In nucleotides, the CDR3 is TGTGCCAGCAGTTACACAGCGGGCACCACCTACAATGAGCAGTTCTTC.

This chain uses TRBV24-1 with TRBJ1-3; tentatively, D is TRBD1 (5 bases). Trimming left V 5 bases short and J 4 bases short, with 8 bases between. CDR1 is KGHDR, CDR2 SFDVKD, per germline. This CDR3 contains 13 residues. The CDR3 here is CATSGRTGNTIYF. The DNA of the CDR3 is TGTGCCACCAGTGGTCGGACAGGAAACACCATATATTTT.

This sequence joins TRBV11-2 and TRBJ2-2, with a weak D call TRBD1 (6 bases). The CDR3 sequence is 15 residues long. V dropped 2 bases and J dropped 4 bases, with 11 bases sitting between them. The germline V gene encodes CDR1 SGHAT and CDR2 FQNNGV. The CDR3 DNA reads TGTGCCAGCAGCTTAATTCAGGGGTCCACCGGGGAGCTGTTTTTT. As protein: CASSLIQGSTGELFF.

The V and J genes are TRBV19 and TRBJ1-2, with TRBD1 as a possible D gene (5 bases). The germline V and J ends were trimmed by 5 bases and 0 bases, with 10 bases remaining between them. Per the germline V gene, CDR1 is LNHDA and CDR2 is SQIVND (reference sequence). The CDR3 loop spans 14 amino acids. CDR3 sequence (DNA): TGTGCCAGTAGTGAGGCAGGGACTAACTATGGCTACACCTTC. This translates into CASSEAGTNYGYTF.

The CDR3 here is CASSETGNGLTNEKLFF. CDR3 nucleotide sequence: TGTGCCAGCAGTGAAACGGGGAATGGGCTAACTAATGAAAAACTGTTTTTT. V and J are TRBV2 and TRBJ1-4; no definite D call. The V end was cut by 2 bases, the J end by 1 base, with 14 bases between. The germline CDR1 and CDR2 sequences are SNHLY and FYNNEI. There are 17 residues in the CDR3.

This chain uses TRBV6-1 with TRBJ2-5; a possible D gene is TRBD2 (6 bases). The V gene's germline CDR1 is MNHNS and CDR2 SASEGT. V was pared by 2 bases and J by 4 bases, with 14 bases between. The CDR3 loop spans 15 amino acids. For the CDR3, the DNA is TGTGCCAGCAGTGAAAGATGGACTATGGGAGAGACCCAGTACTTC. Amino acid sequence: CASSERWTMGETQYF.

The chain couples TRBV9 to TRBJ2-1; tentatively, D is TRBD1 (5 bases). V was shortened by 4 bases and J by 6 bases, with 20 bases between the two germline ends. CDR3 length: 16 residues. Germline lookup yields CDR1 SGDLS and CDR2 YYNGEE. The DNA for the CDR3 is TGTGCCAGCAGCCCTCAAGGCTACGCAGGGCTCAATGAGCAGTTCTTC. Translating gives CASSPQGYAGLNEQFF.

V and J are TRBV30 and TRBJ1-2, with TRBD1 identical over 7 bases. The V and J ends lost 4 bases and 3 bases, in that order; junction bases with no gene match: 5. CDR1 and CDR2 from the germline V gene are GTSNPN and SVGIG (reference sequence). CDR3 size: 13 residues. CDR3 sequence reads: CAWMDQGDYGYTF. In DNA form, the CDR3 reads TGTGCCTGGATGGATCAGGGGGACTATGGCTACACCTTC.

This clone has a single count. The genes are TRBV7-6 and TRBJ1-1; D is ambiguous. Germline CDR1 reads SGHVS; CDR2 reads FNYEAQ. The CDR3 covers 13 residues. Between the trimmed V and J ends, which lost 3 bases and 1 base, there was a span of 6 bases. CDR3 sequence (DNA): TGTGCCAGCAGCTTCCGAGGGAACACTGAAGCTTTCTTT. The encoded protein is CASSFRGNTEAFF.

The V and J genes are TRBV19 and TRBJ2-2, with a weak D call TRBD2 (6 bases). Trimming cost V 7 bases and J 5 bases, with 11 bases left between them. The germline gives CDR1 LNHDA, CDR2 SQIVND (reference sequence). The CDR3 is 13 residues long. The CDR3 loop is CASKAGMTGELFF. The DNA of the CDR3 is TGTGCCAGTAAGGCGGGGATGACCGGGGAGCTGTTTTTT.

The chain carries TRBV7-3 and TRBJ2-5; 12 positions match TRBD2. The junction had 5 bases not matched to a gene; V was cut back by 5 bases and J by 4 bases. CDR1 SGHTA and CDR2 FQGTGA come from the germline V gene. This CDR3 is built from 15 residues. CDR3: CASSLTSGGPETQYF. CDR3 sequence (DNA): TGTGCCAGCAGCCTGACTAGCGGGGGACCAGAGACCCAGTACTTC.

As DNA, the CDR3 is TGCGCCAGCAGCCAATTACCCGAACCGGGACAGGGGTTGAGAGCTTTCTTT. Its translation: CASSQLPEPGQGLRAFF. This chain uses TRBV4-1 with TRBJ1-1; 10 positions match TRBD1. Germline CDR1 reads MGHRA; CDR2 reads YSYEKL. The CDR3 runs 17 residues. Trimming removed 2 bases from V and 10 bases from J; junction bases left unmatched: 16.